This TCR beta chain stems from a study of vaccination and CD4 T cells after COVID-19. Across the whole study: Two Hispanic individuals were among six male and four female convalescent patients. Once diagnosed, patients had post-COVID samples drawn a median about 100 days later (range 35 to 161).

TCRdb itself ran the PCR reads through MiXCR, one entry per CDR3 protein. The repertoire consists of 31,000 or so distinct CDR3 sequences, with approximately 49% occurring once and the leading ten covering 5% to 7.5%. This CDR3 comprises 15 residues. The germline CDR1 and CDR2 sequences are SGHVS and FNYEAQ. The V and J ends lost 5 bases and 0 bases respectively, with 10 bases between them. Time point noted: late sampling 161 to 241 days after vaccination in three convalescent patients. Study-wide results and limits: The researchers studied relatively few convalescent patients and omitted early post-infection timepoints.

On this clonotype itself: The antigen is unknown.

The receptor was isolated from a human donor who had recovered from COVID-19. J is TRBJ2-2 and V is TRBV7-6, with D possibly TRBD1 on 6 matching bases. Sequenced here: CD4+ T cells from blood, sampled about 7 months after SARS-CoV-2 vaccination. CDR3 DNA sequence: TGTGCCAGCAGCCCCAGGGGATCGAACACCGGGGAGCTGTTTTTT. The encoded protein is CASSPRGSNTGELFF. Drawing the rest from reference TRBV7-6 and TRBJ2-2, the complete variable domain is GAGVSQSPRYKVTKRGQDVALRCDPISGHVSLYWYRQALGQGPEFLTYFNYEAQQDKSGLPNDRFSAERPEGSISTLTIQRTEQRDSAMYRCASSPRGSNTGELFFGEGSRLTVL.